Included here is one TCR beta chain sequence, with context. Its antigen is not known. These data are taken from a study of T cell responses to AZD1222 COVID-19 vaccine. Data came from immunoSEQ multiplex PCR; TCRdb stores just in-frame clones and leaves some out. The sample includes about 60,000 clones, over 80% of them seen just once. The CDR3 runs 13 residues. Trimming took 6 bases from V and 3 from J, leaving 11 bases between them. Notes on the study in general: Donor demographics were predominantly white British with a female majority; clonal diversity may be underestimated. Seropositivity was recorded at baseline in only a handful of AZD1222 recipients. Spike-wide vaccine-associated CD4 TCRs dominated at 160-218 and 743-854.

The chain couples TRBV12-3 or TRBV12-4 to TRBJ1-2; D gene uncertain. Sample: peripheral blood, taken 28 days after the second dose of the MenACWY control vaccine. The source of this sequence is an adult who received the MenACWY meningococcal vaccine as a control. The CDR3 DNA sequence: TGTGCCAGCAGCTCCGGACCCGACTATGGCTACACCTTC. Protein sequence: CASSSGPDYGYTF.